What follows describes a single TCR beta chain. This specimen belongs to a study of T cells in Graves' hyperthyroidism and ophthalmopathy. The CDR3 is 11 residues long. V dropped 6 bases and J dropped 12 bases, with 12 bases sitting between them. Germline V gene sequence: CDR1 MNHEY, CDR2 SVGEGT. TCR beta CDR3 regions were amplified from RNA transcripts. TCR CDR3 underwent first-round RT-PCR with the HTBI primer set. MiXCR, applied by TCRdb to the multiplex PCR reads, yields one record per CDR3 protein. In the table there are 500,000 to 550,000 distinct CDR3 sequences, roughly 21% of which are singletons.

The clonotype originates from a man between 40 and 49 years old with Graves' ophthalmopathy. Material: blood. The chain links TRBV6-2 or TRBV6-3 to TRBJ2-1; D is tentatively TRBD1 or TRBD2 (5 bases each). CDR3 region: CASSPGARQFF. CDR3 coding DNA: TGTGCCAGCAGCCCCGGGGCCAGGCAGTTCTTC.